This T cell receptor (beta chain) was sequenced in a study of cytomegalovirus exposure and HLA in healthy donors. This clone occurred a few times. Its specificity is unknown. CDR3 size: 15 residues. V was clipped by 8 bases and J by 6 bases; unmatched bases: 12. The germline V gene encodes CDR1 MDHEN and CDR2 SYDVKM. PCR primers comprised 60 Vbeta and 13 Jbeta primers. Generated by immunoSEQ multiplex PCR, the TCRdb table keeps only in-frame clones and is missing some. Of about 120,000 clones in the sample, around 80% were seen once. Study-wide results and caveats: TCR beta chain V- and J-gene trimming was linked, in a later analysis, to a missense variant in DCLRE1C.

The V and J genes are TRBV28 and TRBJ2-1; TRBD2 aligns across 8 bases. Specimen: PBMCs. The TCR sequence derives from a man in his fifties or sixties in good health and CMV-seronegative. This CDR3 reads CASGPGTSHTNEQFF. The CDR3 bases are TGTGCCAGCGGCCCCGGGACTAGTCACACCAATGAGCAGTTCTTC.